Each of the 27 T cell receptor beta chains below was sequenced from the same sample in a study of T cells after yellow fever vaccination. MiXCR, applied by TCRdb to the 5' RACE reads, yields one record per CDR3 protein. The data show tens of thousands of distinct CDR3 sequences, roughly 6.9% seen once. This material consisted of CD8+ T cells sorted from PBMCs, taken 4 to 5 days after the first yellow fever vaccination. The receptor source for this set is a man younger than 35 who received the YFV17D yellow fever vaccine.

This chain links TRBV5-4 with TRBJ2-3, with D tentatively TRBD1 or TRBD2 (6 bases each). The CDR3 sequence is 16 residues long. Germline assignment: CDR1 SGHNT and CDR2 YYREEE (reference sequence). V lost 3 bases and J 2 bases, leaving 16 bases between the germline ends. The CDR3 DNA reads TGTGCCAGCAGCTGGGGGGCGGGGCCAGACACAGATACGCAGTATTTT. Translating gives CASSWGAGPDTDTQYF.

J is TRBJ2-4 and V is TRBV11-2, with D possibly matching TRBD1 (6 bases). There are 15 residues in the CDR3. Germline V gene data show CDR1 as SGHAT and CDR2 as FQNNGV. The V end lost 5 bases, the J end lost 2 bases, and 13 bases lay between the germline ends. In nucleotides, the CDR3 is TGTGCCAGCAGCCCCCTACAGGGACCCAAAAACATTCAGTACTTC. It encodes CASSPLQGPKNIQYF.

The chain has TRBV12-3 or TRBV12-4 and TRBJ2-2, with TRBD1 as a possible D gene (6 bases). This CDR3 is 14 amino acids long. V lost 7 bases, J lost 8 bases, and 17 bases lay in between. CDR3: CASTDTGNGGELFF. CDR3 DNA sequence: TGTGCCAGCACCGACACAGGGAACGGGGGGGAGCTGTTTTTT.

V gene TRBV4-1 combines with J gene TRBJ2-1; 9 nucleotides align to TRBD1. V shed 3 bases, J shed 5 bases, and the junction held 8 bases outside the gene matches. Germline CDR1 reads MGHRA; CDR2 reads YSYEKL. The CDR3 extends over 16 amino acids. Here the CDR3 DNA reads TGCGCCAGCAGCCACTTGCCGGGACAGGGAGACAATGAGCAGTTCTTC. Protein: CASSHLPGQGDNEQFF.

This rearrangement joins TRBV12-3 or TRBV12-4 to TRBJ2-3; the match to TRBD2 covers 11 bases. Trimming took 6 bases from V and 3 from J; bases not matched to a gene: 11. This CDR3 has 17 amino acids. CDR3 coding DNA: TGTGCCAGCAGCCCGACTAGCGGGGCAGCCAAGACAGATACGCAGTATTTT. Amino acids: CASSPTSGAAKTDTQYF.

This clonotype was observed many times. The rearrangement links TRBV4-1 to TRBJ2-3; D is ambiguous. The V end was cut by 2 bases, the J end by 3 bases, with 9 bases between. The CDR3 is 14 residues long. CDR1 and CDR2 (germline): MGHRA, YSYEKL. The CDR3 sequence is CASSQTQLTDTQYF. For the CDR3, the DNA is TGCGCCAGCAGCCAAACCCAACTAACAGATACGCAGTATTTT.

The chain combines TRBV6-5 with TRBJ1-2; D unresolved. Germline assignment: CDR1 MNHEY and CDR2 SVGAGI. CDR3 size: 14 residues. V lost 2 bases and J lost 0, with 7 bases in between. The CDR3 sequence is CASSYRETNYGYTF. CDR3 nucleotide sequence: TGTGCCAGCAGTTACAGGGAAACTAACTATGGCTACACCTTC.

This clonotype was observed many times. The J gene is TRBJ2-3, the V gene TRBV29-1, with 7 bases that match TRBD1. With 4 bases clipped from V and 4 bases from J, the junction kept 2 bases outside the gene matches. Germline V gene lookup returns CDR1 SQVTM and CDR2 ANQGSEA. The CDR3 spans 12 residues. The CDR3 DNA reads TGCAGCGTTGTCGACAGGGCAGATACGCAGTATTTT. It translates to CSVVDRADTQYF.

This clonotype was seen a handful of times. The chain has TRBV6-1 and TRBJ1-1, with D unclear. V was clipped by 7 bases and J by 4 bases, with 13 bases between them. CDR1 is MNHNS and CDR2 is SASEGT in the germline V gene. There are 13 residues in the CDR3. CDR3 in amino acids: CASKSRVRTEAFF. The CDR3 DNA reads TGTGCCAGCAAGAGTAGGGTCCGCACTGAAGCTTTCTTT.

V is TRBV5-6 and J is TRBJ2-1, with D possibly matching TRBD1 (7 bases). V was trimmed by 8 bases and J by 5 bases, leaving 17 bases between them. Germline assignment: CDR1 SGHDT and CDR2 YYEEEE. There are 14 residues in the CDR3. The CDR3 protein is CARGPAGQHNEQFF. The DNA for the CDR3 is TGTGCCAGGGGCCCCGCGGGACAGCACAATGAGCAGTTCTTC. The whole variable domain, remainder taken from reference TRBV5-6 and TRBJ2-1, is DAGVTQSPTHLIKTRGQQVTLRCSPKSGHDTVSWYQQALGQGPQFIFQYYEEEERQRGNFPDRFSGHQFPNYSSELNVNALLLGDSALYLCARGPAGQHNEQFFGPGTRLTVL.

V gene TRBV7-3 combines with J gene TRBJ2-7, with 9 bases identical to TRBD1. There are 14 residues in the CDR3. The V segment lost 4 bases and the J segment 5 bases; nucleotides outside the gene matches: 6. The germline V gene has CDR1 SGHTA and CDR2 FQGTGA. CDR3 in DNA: TGTGCCAGCAGCTCGACAGGGGGAAACGACGAGCAGTACTTC. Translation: CASSSTGGNDEQYF. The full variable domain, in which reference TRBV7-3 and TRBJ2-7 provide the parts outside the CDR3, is GAGVSQTPSNKVTEKGKYVELRCDPISGHTALYWYRQSLGQGPEFLIYFQGTGAADDSGLPNDRFFAVRPEGSVSTLKIQRTERGDSAVYLCASSSTGGNDEQYFGPGTRLTVT.

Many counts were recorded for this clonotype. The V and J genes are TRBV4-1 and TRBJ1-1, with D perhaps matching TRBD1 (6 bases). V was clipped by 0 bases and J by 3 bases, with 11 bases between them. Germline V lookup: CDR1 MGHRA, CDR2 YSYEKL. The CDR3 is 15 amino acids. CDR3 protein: CASSQETGMDTEAFF. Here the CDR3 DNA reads TGCGCCAGCAGCCAAGAAACAGGGATGGACACTGAAGCTTTCTTT.

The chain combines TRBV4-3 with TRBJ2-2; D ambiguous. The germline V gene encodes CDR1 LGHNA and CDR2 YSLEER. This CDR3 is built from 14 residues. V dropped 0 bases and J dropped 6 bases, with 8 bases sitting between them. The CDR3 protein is CASSQEKLAGELFF. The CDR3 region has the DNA TGCGCCAGCAGCCAAGAAAAGTTAGCCGGGGAGCTGTTTTTT.

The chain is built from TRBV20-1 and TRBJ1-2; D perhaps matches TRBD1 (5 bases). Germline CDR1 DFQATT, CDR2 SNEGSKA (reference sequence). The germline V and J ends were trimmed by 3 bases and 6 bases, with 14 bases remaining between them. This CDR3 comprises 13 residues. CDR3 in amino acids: CSASRLGPDGYTF. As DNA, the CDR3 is TGCAGTGCTAGTAGGCTGGGGCCTGATGGCTACACCTTC.

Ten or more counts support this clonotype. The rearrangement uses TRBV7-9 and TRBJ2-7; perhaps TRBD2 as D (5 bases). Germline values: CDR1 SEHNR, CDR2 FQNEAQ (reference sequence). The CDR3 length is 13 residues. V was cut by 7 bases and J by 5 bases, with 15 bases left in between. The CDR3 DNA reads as TGTGCCAGCACTGTCCTAGCTGGGGACGAGCAGTACTTC. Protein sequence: CASTVLAGDEQYF.

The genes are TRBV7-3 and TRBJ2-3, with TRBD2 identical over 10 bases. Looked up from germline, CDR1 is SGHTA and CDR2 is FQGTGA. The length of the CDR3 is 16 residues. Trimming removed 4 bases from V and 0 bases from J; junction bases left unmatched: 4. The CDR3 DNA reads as TGTGCCAGCAGCTGGAGCGGGGGGGTTAGCACAGATACGCAGTATTTT. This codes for CASSWSGGVSTDTQYF.

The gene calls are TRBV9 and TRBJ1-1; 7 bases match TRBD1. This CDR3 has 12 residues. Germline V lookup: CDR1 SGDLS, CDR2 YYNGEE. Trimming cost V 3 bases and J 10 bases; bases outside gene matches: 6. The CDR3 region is CASSGGNRGAFF. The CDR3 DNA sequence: TGTGCCAGCAGCGGAGGGAACAGGGGAGCTTTCTTT.

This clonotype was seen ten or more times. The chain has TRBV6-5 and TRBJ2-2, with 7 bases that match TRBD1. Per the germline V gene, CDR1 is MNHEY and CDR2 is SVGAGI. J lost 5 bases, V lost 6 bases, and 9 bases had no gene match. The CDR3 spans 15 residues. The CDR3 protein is CASSKTGVRTGELFF. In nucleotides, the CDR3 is TGTGCCAGCAGCAAAACAGGGGTCCGGACCGGGGAGCTGTTTTTT.

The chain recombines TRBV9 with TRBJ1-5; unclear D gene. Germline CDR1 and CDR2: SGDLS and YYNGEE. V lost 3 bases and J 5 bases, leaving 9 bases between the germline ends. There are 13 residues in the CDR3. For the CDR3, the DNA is TGTGCCAGCAGCGGAGGAGGAGATCAGCCCCAGCATTTT. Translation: CASSGGGDQPQHF.

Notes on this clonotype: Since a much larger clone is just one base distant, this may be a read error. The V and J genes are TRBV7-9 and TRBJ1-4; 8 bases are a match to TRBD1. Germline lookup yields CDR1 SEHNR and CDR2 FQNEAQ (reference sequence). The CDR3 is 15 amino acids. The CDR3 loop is CAISSRQGTNEKLFF. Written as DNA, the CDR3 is TGTGCCATCAGCTCCCGACAGGGGACTAATGAAAAACTGTTTTTT.

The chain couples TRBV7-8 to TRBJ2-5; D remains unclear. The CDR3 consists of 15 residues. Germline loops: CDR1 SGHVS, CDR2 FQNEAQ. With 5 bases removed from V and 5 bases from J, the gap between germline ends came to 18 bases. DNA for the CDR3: TGTGCCAGCAGCCTCTCAAGGGCCGCGGTCGAGACCCAGTACTTC. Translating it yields CASSLSRAAVETQYF.

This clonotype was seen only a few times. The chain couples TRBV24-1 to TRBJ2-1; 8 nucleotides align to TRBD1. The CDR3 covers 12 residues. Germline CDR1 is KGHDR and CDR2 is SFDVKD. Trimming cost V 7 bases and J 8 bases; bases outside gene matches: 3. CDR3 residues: CATSGQGHEQFF. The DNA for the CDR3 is TGTGCCACCAGCGGACAGGGCCATGAGCAGTTCTTC.

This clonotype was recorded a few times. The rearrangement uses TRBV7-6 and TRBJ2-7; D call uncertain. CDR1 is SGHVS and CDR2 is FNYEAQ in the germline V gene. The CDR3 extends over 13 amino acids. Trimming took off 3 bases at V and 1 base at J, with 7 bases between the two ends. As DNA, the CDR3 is TGTGCCAGCAGCTTCGCCGGGTCCTACGAGCAGTACGTC. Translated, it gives CASSFAGSYEQYV.

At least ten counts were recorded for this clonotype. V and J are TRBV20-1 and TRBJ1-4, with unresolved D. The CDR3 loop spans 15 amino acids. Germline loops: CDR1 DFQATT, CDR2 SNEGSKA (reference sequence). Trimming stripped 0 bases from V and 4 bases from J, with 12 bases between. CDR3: CSARDQGPFNEKLFF. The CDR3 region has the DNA TGCAGTGCTAGAGACCAAGGCCCTTTTAATGAAAAACTGTTTTTT.

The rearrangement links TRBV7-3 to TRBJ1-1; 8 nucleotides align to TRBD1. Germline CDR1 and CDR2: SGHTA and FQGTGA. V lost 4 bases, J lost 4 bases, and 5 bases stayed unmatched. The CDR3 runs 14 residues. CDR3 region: CASSSTGAGTEAFF. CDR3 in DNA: TGTGCCAGCAGCTCGACAGGGGCGGGCACTGAAGCTTTCTTT.

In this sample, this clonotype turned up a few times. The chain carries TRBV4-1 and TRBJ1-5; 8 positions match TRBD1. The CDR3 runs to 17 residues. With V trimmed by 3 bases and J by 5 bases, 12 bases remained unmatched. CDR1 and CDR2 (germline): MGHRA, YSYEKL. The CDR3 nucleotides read TGCGCCAGCAGCCAGGACCCGACAGGGGCGGGGGATCAGCCCCAGCATTTT. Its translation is CASSQDPTGAGDQPQHF.

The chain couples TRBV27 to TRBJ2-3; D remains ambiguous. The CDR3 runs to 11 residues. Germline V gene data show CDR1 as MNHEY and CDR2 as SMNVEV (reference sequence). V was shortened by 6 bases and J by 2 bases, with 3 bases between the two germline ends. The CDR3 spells CASRITDTQYF. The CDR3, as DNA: TGTGCCAGCAGGATCACAGATACGCAGTATTTT.